This T cell receptor (beta chain) was identified during a study of blood T cell repertoires in COVID-19. As handled by the study authors: The assay estimated nucleated cells by amplifying reference gene primers. Sequenced by immunoSEQ multiplex PCR; TCRdb stores in-frame clones only, minus some. V, J and clone size reflect that table, while D and trimming were determined from the DNA. The sample carries tens of thousands of clones, just over 85% recorded once. Sequencing was done on a sample of peripheral blood. The sequence derives from a man in his 70s with active or convalescent COVID-19.

The CDR3 sequence: CASSPDRTYEQYF. The CDR3, as DNA: TGTGCCAGCAGCCCAGACAGGACCTACGAGCAGTACTTC. The rearrangement joins TRBV4-2 to TRBJ2-7; D might be TRBD1 (6 bases). Per the germline V gene, CDR1 is LGHNA and CDR2 is YNFKEQ. CDR3 length: 13 amino acids. With 4 bases removed from V and 2 bases from J, the gap between germline ends came to 9 bases.